This TCR beta chain originates from a study of cytomegalovirus exposure and HLA in healthy donors. The wider study: Falling in the Caucasian-associated ancestry cluster were about four fifths of 350 to 400 genotyped donors.

Vbeta (60) and Jbeta (13) primers were used in the PCR. Clones were read by immunoSEQ multiplex PCR, and TCRdb kept only the in-frame ones, dropping some. The sample yields 85,000 to 95,000 clones, over 55% seen once. The germline gives CDR1 SGHTA, CDR2 FQGNSA. CDR3 size: 13 residues. J was trimmed by 5 bases and V by 4 bases; bases with no gene match: 3. The receptor was derived from a woman aged 25 to 39 in good health and CMV-seronegative. The specimen sequenced was PBMCs. The chain joins TRBV7-2 to TRBJ1-1; 8 nucleotides match TRBD1. For the CDR3, the DNA is TGTGCCAGCAGCTCTTACAGGGGGACTGAAGCTTTCTTT. Amino acid sequence: CASSSYRGTEAFF.